This passage covers 26 T cell receptor beta chains from one sample sequenced in a study of blood T cells in healthy people across ages. A second PCR, run for about 7 to 12 cycles, used a sample-barcoded 5' primer plus a J-beta primer mix. TCRdb passed the 5' RACE reads through MiXCR, listing each CDR3 protein once. The sample contains roughly 2 million distinct CDR3 sequences, around half of which appear only once. What was sequenced was blood. The source is a woman between 40 and 55 years old in good health.

CDR3 protein: CASSSGDRVGAEAFF. In nucleotides, the CDR3 is TGTGCCAGCAGCTCCGGGGACAGGGTGGGGGCTGAAGCTTTCTTT. V is TRBV7-9 and J is TRBJ1-1; 9 positions agree with TRBD1. CDR3 length: 15 amino acids. V dropped 4 bases and J dropped 6; count of bases not matched to a gene: 9. Germline values: CDR1 SEHNR, CDR2 FQNEAQ (reference sequence).

This chain connects TRBV4-3 to TRBJ2-7; D might be TRBD1 (6 bases). Trimming cost V 4 bases and J 7 bases, with 14 bases left between them. Germline CDR1 and CDR2: LGHNA and YSLEER. The CDR3 totals 13 residues. Here the CDR3 reads CASSRGHIDEQYF. The DNA of the CDR3 is TGCGCCAGCAGCCGGGGGCATATCGATGAGCAGTACTTC.

The chain joins TRBV7-3 to TRBJ2-5; D is ambiguous. The CDR3 runs to 15 residues. From germline, CDR1 is SGHTA and CDR2 FQGTGA. V was trimmed by 5 bases and J by 7 bases, leaving 20 bases between them. CDR3: CASSHGSAPLGTQYF. The CDR3 bases are TGTGCCAGCAGCCATGGGTCAGCACCCCTGGGGACCCAGTACTTC.

The chain couples TRBV12-3 or TRBV12-4 to TRBJ1-6; D is uncertain. Trimming cost V 0 bases and J 0 bases, with 9 bases left between them. CDR3 length: 17 amino acids. The CDR3 protein is CASSLAWASSYNSPLHF. CDR3 bases: TGTGCCAGCAGTTTAGCGTGGGCGAGCTCCTATAATTCACCCCTCCACTTT.

The chain employs TRBV7-9 and TRBJ2-1, with D uncertain. With 5 bases removed from V and 0 bases from J, the gap between germline ends came to 17 bases. The CDR3 consists of 17 residues. CDR1 is SEHNR, CDR2 FQNEAQ, per germline (reference sequence). The CDR3 nucleotides are TGTGCCAGCAGCGGCCGGACCGATCGAAGCTCCTACAATGAGCAGTTCTTC. Translating it yields CASSGRTDRSSYNEQFF. The variable domain in full, completed from reference TRBV7-9 and TRBJ2-1, reads DTGVSQNPRHKITKRGQNVTFRCDPISEHNRLYWYRQTLGQGPEFLTYFQNEAQLEKSRLLSDRFSAERPKGSFSTLEIQRTEQGDSAMYLCASSGRTDRSSYNEQFFGPGTRLTVL.

The CDR3 sequence: CASSSQRGVGTEAFF. CDR3 DNA sequence: TGTGCCAGCAGTTCGCAGAGGGGAGTAGGGACTGAAGCTTTCTTT. The chain uses TRBV6-1 and TRBJ1-1, with D tentatively TRBD1 (5 bases). The CDR3 contains 15 residues. The ends were cut back, 5 bases at V and 5 bases at J, with 18 bases in the middle. The germline V gene has CDR1 MNHNS and CDR2 SASEGT.

The table lists this clonotype with a few counts. V gene TRBV5-1 combines with J gene TRBJ2-7; TRBD2 might be the D (5 bases). The CDR3 consists of 13 residues. The germline V gene encodes CDR1 SGHRS and CDR2 YFSETQ. V lost 4 bases and J lost 3, with 11 bases in between. The CDR3 sequence is CASSEGDNYEQYF. CDR3 nucleotide sequence: TGCGCCAGCAGCGAGGGAGATAACTACGAGCAGTACTTC. The variable domain in full, with the rest retrieved from reference TRBV5-1 and TRBJ2-7, is KAGVTQTPRYLIKTRGQQVTLSCSPISGHRSVSWYQQTPGQGLQFLFEYFSETQRNKGNFPGRFSGRQFSNSRSEMNVSTLELGDSALYLCASSEGDNYEQYFGPGTRLTVT.

This sequence joins TRBV6-2 or TRBV6-3 and TRBJ2-7; 8 nucleotides match TRBD2. The assigned J gene may be wrong: the sequence end matches TRBJ2-5 better. Germline V gene lookup returns CDR1 MNHEY and CDR2 SVGEGT. The CDR3 is made up of 17 amino acids. The chain's CDR3 is CASSYLDWLAGGETQYF. DNA for the CDR3: TGTGCCAGCAGTTACCTCGACTGGCTGGCGGGGGGAGAGACCCAGTACTTC.

This clonotype has more than one count but fewer than ten. The rearrangement links TRBV24-1 to TRBJ2-1; TRBD1 or TRBD2 may be the D gene (7 bases each). CDR1 is KGHDR and CDR2 is SFDVKD in the germline V gene. V was cut by 1 base and J by 5 bases, with 11 bases left in between. The CDR3 contains 15 residues. The CDR3 region is CATSDFSGGDNEQFF. As DNA, the CDR3 is TGTGCCACCAGTGATTTTTCAGGGGGGGACAATGAGCAGTTCTTC.

This chain links TRBV4-3 with TRBJ2-7; maybe TRBD1 (5 bases). Between the trimmed V and J ends, which lost 0 bases and 1 base, there was a span of 13 bases. Germline V gives CDR1 LGHNA, CDR2 YSLEER. The CDR3 runs to 16 residues. Written as DNA, the CDR3 is TGCGCCAGCAGCCAAGACTCCAGGGTTTCTTCCTACGAGCAGTACTTC. This encodes CASSQDSRVSSYEQYF.

This clonotype was seen only once. This chain uses TRBV6-2 or TRBV6-3 with TRBJ1-6, with a tentative D call TRBD1 (6 bases). V dropped 6 bases and J dropped 6 bases, with 12 bases sitting between them. The germline CDR1 and CDR2 sequences are MNHEY and SVGEGT. CDR3 length equals 14 residues. CDR3 loop: CASRSTGTNSPLHF. CDR3 sequence (DNA): TGTGCCAGCAGATCCACAGGGACTAATTCACCCCTCCACTTT.

V usage is TRBV24-1 and J usage is TRBJ1-2, with D perhaps TRBD1 (6 bases). This CDR3 spans 14 amino acids. CDR1 and CDR2 from the germline V gene are KGHDR and SFDVKD. The ends were cut back, 4 bases at V and 5 bases at J, with 13 bases in the middle. The CDR3 nucleotides read TGTGCCACCAGTGACCCGACAGGTGAATATGGCTACACCTTC. This translates into CATSDPTGEYGYTF.

The chain couples TRBV25-1 to TRBJ2-7, with TRBD1 matching 7 bases. V lost 2 bases to trimming and J lost 2 bases; unmatched junction nucleotides: 3. CDR3 length: 14 residues. In germline, CDR1 is MGHDK, CDR2 SYGVNS. CDR3 DNA: TGTGCCAGCAGTGAAGTGGGACAGCCCTACGAGCAGTACTTC. Translation gives CASSEVGQPYEQYF.

The chain uses TRBV7-2 and TRBJ2-7; 7 bases map to TRBD2. Gene TRBJ2-5 matches the end of the DNA better, so the J call may be wrong. The germline V gene has CDR1 SGHTA and CDR2 FQGNSA. The CDR3 is 12 amino acids. CDR3 amino acids: CASSSGEGTQYF. The CDR3 bases are TGTGCCAGCAGCTCCGGGGAGGGGACCCAGTACTTC.

The chain combines TRBV7-2 with TRBJ1-4; D is possibly TRBD1 (5 bases). Germline V gene sequence: CDR1 SGHTA, CDR2 FQGNSA. The length of the CDR3 is 13 residues. V was clipped by 3 bases and J by 7 bases, with 9 bases between them. Written as DNA, the CDR3 is TGTGCCAGCAGCTTGGGGGTTGTTGAAAAACTGTTTTTT. Encoded protein: CASSLGVVEKLFF.

This clonotype has a single count. This rearrangement joins TRBV3-1 to TRBJ2-5; D is possibly TRBD2 (5 bases). The CDR3 contains 15 residues. Trimming shortened V by 0 bases and J by 3 bases, and 11 bases separated the two germline ends. Germline CDR1 LGHDT, CDR2 YNNKEL (reference sequence). The CDR3: CASSQDRRTEETQYF. DNA of the CDR3: TGTGCCAGCAGCCAAGACCGGCGGACTGAAGAGACCCAGTACTTC.

This clonotype was detected a few times. The chain uses TRBV11-1 and TRBJ1-1; maybe TRBD1 (5 bases). Germline CDR1 SGHAT, CDR2 FQDESV (reference sequence). The CDR3 runs 15 residues. The CDR3: CASRSRSGWDTEAFF. The CDR3 coding sequence is TGTGCTAGCCGCAGCAGGTCAGGGTGGGACACTGAAGCTTTCTTT.

There are a few counts of this clonotype. The chain uses TRBV4-1 and TRBJ1-6, with D possibly being TRBD1 (6 bases). The CDR3 consists of 17 residues. V was pared by 4 bases and J by 8 bases, with 21 bases between. The germline CDR1 and CDR2 sequences are MGHRA and YSYEKL. The CDR3 coding sequence is TGCGCCAGCAGCCCTGAACGGAGGGGGATTCTCGATTCACCCCTCCACTTT. Protein sequence: CASSPERRGILDSPLHF.

This clonotype was counted between two and nine times. The V gene is TRBV20-1, the J gene TRBJ2-4; 9 bases are shared with TRBD1. The closer fit of TRBJ2-7 to the DNA end suggests the J call may be wrong. Germline CDR1 DFQATT, CDR2 SNEGSKA (reference sequence). The CDR3 covers 17 residues. The CDR3 DNA follows: TGCAGTGCTAGGAAGCCTTCGGTGAACAGGGGGCTGGACGAGCAGTACTTC. Translating gives CSARKPSVNRGLDEQYF.

The rearrangement links TRBV27 to TRBJ1-2, with D tentatively TRBD1 (5 bases). CDR1 is MNHEY and CDR2 is SMNVEV in the germline V gene (reference sequence). V gave up 4 bases and J gave up 1 base, with 19 bases separating them. This CDR3 is built from 17 residues. The CDR3 sequence is CASSSNVVGAVNYGYTF. The CDR3 region has the DNA TGTGCCAGCAGTTCCAACGTAGTCGGGGCTGTTAACTATGGCTACACCTTC.

This clonotype was counted a few times. This sequence joins TRBV9 and TRBJ1-5; 8 positions match TRBD1. Germline V gives CDR1 SGDLS, CDR2 YYNGEE. The CDR3 runs 15 residues. V was pared by 5 bases and J by 5 bases, with 9 bases of the junction left unmatched. The CDR3 region has the DNA TGTGCCAGCAGGTCCCCCGGGACAGGAGATCAGCCCCAGCATTTT. It translates to CASRSPGTGDQPQHF.

This clonotype was counted only a few times. The rearrangement uses TRBV28 and TRBJ2-4, with TRBD1 identical over 12 bases. V trimming: 2 bases; J trimming: 9 bases; junction bases outside the gene matches: 5. Per the germline V gene, CDR1 is MDHEN and CDR2 is SYDVKM. CDR3 length: 15 amino acids. This CDR3 reads CASSLPGQGASIQYF. The CDR3 coding sequence is TGTGCCAGCAGTTTACCGGGACAGGGGGCTAGCATTCAGTACTTC.

The rearrangement links TRBV6-1 to TRBJ1-1; D is undetermined. V lost 3 bases and J lost 7, with 6 bases in between. Germline CDR1 is MNHNS and CDR2 is SASEGT. The CDR3 consists of 11 residues. In DNA, the CDR3 is TGTGCCAGCAGTGATAGTAATGAAGCTTTCTTT. Its translation: CASSDSNEAFF.

This chain uses TRBV20-1 with TRBJ2-5, with D possibly matching TRBD1 (6 bases). The ends were cut back, 0 bases at V and 7 bases at J, with 12 bases in the middle. Germline CDR1 DFQATT, CDR2 SNEGSKA (reference sequence). The CDR3 runs 13 residues. In DNA, the CDR3 is TGCAGTGCTAGAGATCTAGGGGGTGGGACCCAGTACTTC. Its protein is CSARDLGGGTQYF.

This clonotype showed up just a few times. V and J are TRBV20-1 and TRBJ1-6; D not certain. The germline gives CDR1 DFQATT, CDR2 SNEGSKA (reference sequence). V dropped 2 bases and J dropped 5 bases, with 10 bases sitting between them. The CDR3 length is 14 residues. This CDR3 is CSARRERDNSPLHF. The DNA for the CDR3 is TGCAGTGCTAGAAGGGAACGGGATAATTCACCCCTCCACTTT.

The chain has TRBV4-1 and TRBJ2-3; 11 bases map to TRBD2. There are 17 residues in the CDR3. The ends lost 3 bases at V and 3 bases at J; junction bases unmatched: 8. Per the germline V gene, CDR1 is MGHRA and CDR2 is YSYEKL. CDR3 nucleotide sequence: TGCGCCAGCAGCCAGACGTCAGGGACTAGCGGTACAGATACGCAGTATTTT. Its translation: CASSQTSGTSGTDTQYF.